Sequencing of this TCR beta chain was carried out in a study of CD4 and CD8 cells across lung adenocarcinoma regions (dated by TCRdb to the late 2010s). Study-level background: The study compared tumor centers with tumor margins to examine intratumor heterogeneity of the T cell receptor repertoire.

The donors were patients who had localized lung adenocarcinoma, which is a subtype of non-small cell lung cancer. The centers of localized lung adenocarcinomas were where the samples came from. For TCR repertoire analysis, CD8+ T cells from tumor tissue were profiled separately from CD4+ T cells. The receptor library was made with PCR. The listed sequencing device is HiSeq X Ten. TCRdb reanalyzed the raw reads on its own, using fastp at Q25 for trimming and MiXCR for clone calling, and kept in-frame beta chains. CDR3 protein duplicates are merged, each entry listing the most common genes and DNA. Present in this sample are over 10,000 distinct CDR3 sequences, approximately 53% of which were seen just once. The top ten clonotypes cover about a third of the sample. Remarks on this clonotype: The target of this receptor is not known. The germline gene is not matched at one end of the junction; a read error may be the cause.

Taken from cysteine to phenylalanine, the CDR3 has 14 residues. The CDR3 DNA has 42 bases and is translated from base 1. CDR1 and CDR2, per the germline V gene, are MNHNS and SASEGT. Material for sequencing was CD8+ T cells from the center of a lung tumor. This sample's cell subset or site label indicates: tumor center region. This sequence originates from a female donor with lung adenocarcinoma. The CD4 and CD8 labels of this study may be unreliable. Recombination joined TRBV6-1 with TRBJ2-1; the D segment might be TRBD1 or TRBD2, since each matches 6 bases. The CDR3 amino acid sequence is: CASSDMGGYDEQFF. The base sequence is TGTGCCAGCAGTGATATGGGGGGCTACGATGAGCAGTTCTTT.